The rows below give T cell receptor beta chains drawn from one sample of a study of T-cell memory formation after mild COVID-19. TCRdb re-called the 5' RACE reads with MiXCR, one entry per CDR3 protein. The data contain roughly 250,000 distinct CDR3 sequences, around 15% of them singletons. The sequenced material came from PBMCs or a T cell subset sorted from them (not recorded which). The receptors derive from a man younger than 35 who had mild COVID-19 (a few samples of this study predate the infection). Cell type and time point are not known. Both conserved end residues are part of each CDR3. A D gene is named only where the DNA matches it firmly. Clone sizes are given selectively: once, few, many, or a class where the clone is expanded.

>.|TRBJ2-7|many|TRBV5-1
TGCGCCAGCAGCTTCGGCTCCTACGAGCAGTACTTC
CASSFGSYEQYF
>.|TRBJ2-3|few|TRBV12-3/TRBV12-4
TGTGCCAGCGGTATCGGGACCCACGGTACGCAGTATTTT
CASGIGTHGTQYF
>.|TRBJ2-6|many|TRBV30
TGTGCCTGGGGGCTTACCGGGGGGGCCAACGTCCTGACTTTC
CAWGLTGGANVLTF
>.|TRBJ1-5|.|TRBV7-8
TGTGCCAGCAGCTTAGCAGCAGGCTGGCAGCCCCAGCATTTT
CASSLAAGWQPQHF
>.|TRBJ2-7|.|TRBV7-2
TGTGCCAGCAGCTTATCCCAGAGATACGAGCAGTACTTC
CASSLSQRYEQYF
>.|TRBJ2-5|.|TRBV5-1
TGCGCCAGCAGGCTTACAGGAGAACTTCAAGAGACCCAGTACTTC
CASRLTGELQETQYF
>.|TRBJ2-1|many|TRBV28
TGTGCCAGCAGTTTAGTCGGCTACAATGAGCAGTTCTTC
CASSLVGYNEQFF
>TRBD2|TRBJ2-1|few|TRBV6-6
TGTGCCAGCAGTTACTCGATAGCGGGACGACTCTCCTACAATGAGCAGTTCTTC
CASSYSIAGRLSYNEQFF
>TRBD2|TRBJ2-3|many|TRBV7-9
TGTGCCAGCAGCTTAGGGGGGACTAGCGGGGGAGGCACAGATACGCAGTATTTT
CASSLGGTSGGGTDTQYF
>.|TRBJ2-3|few|TRBV7-8
TGTGCCAGCAGCCCCCTCAGCTCCACAGATACGCAGTATTTT
CASSPLSSTDTQYF
>.|TRBJ1-5|few|TRBV9
TGTGCCAGCAGCGTGGGACACGGTAGCAATCAGCCCCAGCATTTT
CASSVGHGSNQPQHF
>.|TRBJ1-5|many|TRBV3-1
TGTGCCAGCAGCCAAGGAGGGACGGGTAGCAATCAGCCCCAGCATTTT
CASSQGGTGSNQPQHF
>.|TRBJ2-3|.|TRBV20-1
TGCAGTGCTAGTCATCCCCCTGTCTATACGCAGTATTTT
CSASHPPVYTQYF
>.|TRBJ1-4|few|TRBV18
TGTGCCAGCTCACCATCCGGAGCAACTAATGAAAAACTGTTTTTT
CASSPSGATNEKLFF
>.|TRBJ1-2|few|TRBV18
TGTGCCAGCTCACCAAGCGGCCAGACTTATGGCTACACCTTC
CASSPSGQTYGYTF
>TRBD1|TRBJ2-2|few|TRBV20-1
TGCAGTGCTACGATTACAGGGGCAGTCACCGGGGAGCTGTTTTTT
CSATITGAVTGELFF
>.|TRBJ2-5|.|TRBV7-2
TGTGCCAGCAGCCATGCAGGGGAGACCCAGTACTTC
CASSHAGETQYF
>TRBD2|TRBJ2-3|.|TRBV7-2
TGTGCCAGCAGCTTAGCTGCCACTAGCGGGGGGGCGGATACGCAGTATTTT
CASSLAATSGGADTQYF
>.|TRBJ2-5|few|TRBV3-1
TGTGCCAGCAGCCAAAATAGGGGGCAAGAGACCCAGTACTTC
CASSQNRGQETQYF
>.|TRBJ2-3|few|TRBV12-3/TRBV12-4
TGTGCCAGCAGTCCTTGGGACATTTTGGCAGATACGCAGTATTTT
CASSPWDILADTQYF
>.|TRBJ2-1|once|TRBV7-3
TGTGCCAGCAGCTTGGCGAGCAGGGTCGAGTACAATGAGCAGTTCTTC
CASSLASRVEYNEQFF
>.|TRBJ1-3|few|TRBV5-1
TGCGCCAGCAGCTTAACCAGGGGACCTGGAAACACCATATATTTT
CASSLTRGPGNTIYF